These T cell receptor beta chains were read from a single sample in a study of radiotherapy plus CTLA-4 blockade in lung cancer. Assay used: immunoSEQ multiplex PCR; TCRdb lists only in-frame clones, some missing. The sample includes about 62,000 clones, roughly 76% seen only once; the top ten take about 3%. The material was peripheral blood, obtained from a patient treated with radiotherapy plus ipilimumab. The source of these receptors is a human donor with non-small cell lung cancer who had a complete response to radiotherapy plus ipilimumab. CDR3s include the opening cysteine and the closing phenylalanine or tryptophan. A D gene is named only where the DNA matches it firmly. Only some rows state a clone size, as once, few, many or a class for expanded clones.

clone_size | j_call | v_call | d_call | cdr3_nt | cdr3_aa
- | TRBJ2-3 | TRBV5-1 | TRBD2 | TGCGCCAGCAGCCTTGGGGCCCGGGCGGGGGGTATGGCAGATACGCAGTATTTT | CASSLGARAGGMADTQYF
- | TRBJ2-1 | TRBV11-2 | TRBD2 | TGTGCCAGCAGCCAGCGGACTAGCGGGAGGGCGACGTTCTTC | CASSQRTSGRATFF
- | TRBJ2-1 | TRBV2 | TRBD2 | TGTGCCAGCACCTCGAAGGGTAGCGGGGGGGATGAGCAGTTCTTC | CASTSKGSGGDEQFF
once | TRBJ1-1 | TRBV30 | TRBD1 | TGTGCCTGGAGGCCTTATCGGGACAGGGACACTGAAGCTTTCTTT | CAWRPYRDRDTEAFF
- | TRBJ1-5 | TRBV6-5 | - | TGTGCCAGCAGTGAAAGTAGCAGAAACCAACAGCATTTT | CASSESSRNQQHF
- | TRBJ2-3 | TRBV18 | TRBD2 | TGTGCCAGCTCGACTACTAGCGGCACAGATACGCAGTATTTT | CASSTTSGTDTQYF
few | TRBJ1-2 | TRBV6-5 | - | TGTGCCAGCAGTTACGGACGGGGTGGTTCGCTTGGCTACACCTTC | CASSYGRGGSLGYTF
- | TRBJ1-3 | TRBV30 | TRBD1 | TGTGCCTGGCTCAACTGGGGCAGGGGGTATGGAAACACCATATATTTT | CAWLNWGRGYGNTIYF
- | TRBJ2-3 | TRBV28 | TRBD2 | TGTGCCAGCTTGGCCGGGAGGTACACAGATACGCAGTATTTT | CASLAGRYTDTQYF
- | TRBJ2-5 | TRBV5-1 | TRBD1 | TGCGCCAGCAGCTTCGGGACAGGGGTGCGAGAGACCCAGTACTTC | CASSFGTGVRETQYF
- | TRBJ2-2 | TRBV19 | - | TGTGCCAGTAGTACTTCACTAGTAATGGTCGGGGAGCTGTTTTTT | CASSTSLVMVGELFF
- | TRBJ1-3 | TRBV4-3 | - | TGCGCCAGCAGCCAAGTGTCAGTTTACCTCTCCTCTGGAAACACCATATATTTT | CASSQVSVYLSSGNTIYF
- | TRBJ1-1 | TRBV28 | - | TGTGCCAGCCACACAGGGCTGCGGACTGAAGCTTTCTTT | CASHTGLRTEAFF
- | TRBJ1-2 | TRBV28 | - | TGTGCCAGCAGTAGCGGGAGACAGGTTCGTGGCTACACCTTC | CASSSGRQVRGYTF
- | TRBJ2-3 | TRBV28 | - | TGTGCCAGCAGTTCAGTTTTTGATACGCAGTATTTT | CASSSVFDTQYF
- | TRBJ1-1 | TRBV28 | - | TGTGCCAGCAGCCAGCATGGGGGGTCCGCGGGGAACACTGAAGCTTTCTTT | CASSQHGGSAGNTEAFF
- | TRBJ2-3 | TRBV7-9 | - | TGTGCCAGCCGCCGGGAAGATACGCAGTATTTT | CASRREDTQYF
- | TRBJ2-1 | TRBV4-2 | TRBD2 | TGTGCCAGCAGCCAAGAGCGGGAGGCCCGTCGTGAGCAGTTCTTC | CASSQEREARREQFF